This T cell receptor (beta chain) was observed in a study of T-cell reconstitution after alpha-beta-depleted transplantation in children. Molecular barcoding with unique molecular identifiers was used for the TCRbeta library. TCRdb analysed the PCR reads with MiXCR anew, one entry per CDR3 protein. The table lists 300,000 to 400,000 distinct CDR3 sequences, around 15% of them singletons. The CDR3 is 14 amino acids. V lost 4 bases to trimming and J lost 7 bases, with 11 bases between them. Germline-derived CDR1 and CDR2 are MNHNS and SASEGT. Overall study results and limits: At day 60, the high TCRbeta diversity found in some patients originated from recipient T cells and thymic progenitors that had survived.

This clonotype was recorded a few times. Its antigen is currently unknown. Sequencing was performed on PBMCs, mostly from graft donor cells, taken 360 days after TCRalphabeta/CD19-depleted stem cell transplant. The sequence came from a male patient aged 2-9 years who had a stem cell transplant for acute lymphoblastic leukemia, so the T cells may come from the graft donor. This rearrangement joins TRBV6-1 to TRBJ1-6; no clear D gene. CDR3 region: CASSVDSPNSPLHF. The CDR3 DNA sequence: TGTGCCAGCAGTGTGGACTCGCCCAATTCACCCCTCCACTTT.